The 27 T cell receptor beta chains in this list originate from one sample, sequenced in a study of T cell repertoires in aging, cancer and after chemotherapy. The template was genomic DNA from peripheral blood, not RNA. Multiplex touch-down PCR with TRB-A/B primers amplified rearranged V-D-J TRB sequences. Via MiXCR, TCRdb re-called the multiplex PCR reads, giving one row per CDR3 protein. The sample consists of around 680 distinct CDR3 sequences, 25% to 35% of them appearing once. The sequencing sample was made of blood. These TCRs come from a human donor with a blood cancer.

In its sample, this clonotype was seen a few times. The chain combines TRBV30 with TRBJ2-5; possibly TRBD1 for D (6 bases). Trimming took 5 bases from V and 1 from J, leaving 17 bases between them. The CDR3 loop spans 15 amino acids. The germline CDR1 and CDR2 sequences are GTSNPN and SVGIG (reference sequence). Here the CDR3 DNA reads TGTGCCTGGGCCCAGACAGGCCCTCTCCAAGAGACCCAGTACTTC. It translates to CAWAQTGPLQETQYF. Full variable domain (missing parts from reference TRBV30 and TRBJ2-5): SQTIHQWPATLVQPVGSPLSLECTVEGTSNPNLYWYRQAAGRGLQLLFYSVGIGQISSEVPQNLSASRPQDRQFILSSKKLLLSDSGFYLCAWAQTGPLQETQYFGPGTRLLVL.

This clonotype was seen a few times. The chain joins TRBV10-3 to TRBJ2-5, with 11 bases aligning to TRBD2. The J segment lost 4 bases and the V segment lost 4 bases, leaving 5 bases of the junction unmatched. The CDR3 totals 15 residues. The germline V gene has CDR1 ENHRY and CDR2 SYGVKD. In DNA form, the CDR3 reads TGTGCCATCAGTGCGAATAGCGGGAGGGTAGAGACCCAGTACTTC. It specifies CAISANSGRVETQYF.

The chain joins TRBV19 to TRBJ2-3; D is possibly TRBD1 (5 bases). The CDR3 contains 15 residues. V was pared by 1 base and J by 1 base, with 9 bases between. Germline CDR1 LNHDA, CDR2 SQIVND (reference sequence). DNA of the CDR3: TGTGCCAGTAGTATAGTAGACAGTGGCACAGATACGCAGTATTTT. This encodes CASSIVDSGTDTQYF.

The chain links TRBV19 to TRBJ1-2; D gene ambiguous. V dropped 2 bases and J dropped 2 bases, with 6 bases sitting between them. This CDR3 is built from 13 residues. Germline V gene sequence: CDR1 LNHDA, CDR2 SQIVND (reference sequence). The CDR3 spells CASSISGNYGYTF. The CDR3 bases are TGTGCCAGTAGTATATCAGGCAACTATGGCTACACCTTC.

This chain's CDR3 is CASSIPGDYGYTF. The DNA for the CDR3 is TGTGCCAGTAGTATCCCGGGGGACTATGGCTACACCTTC. The genes are TRBV19 and TRBJ1-2; D might be TRBD1 (5 bases). V dropped 3 bases and J dropped 3 bases, with 8 bases sitting between them. The V gene's germline CDR1 is LNHDA and CDR2 SQIVND (reference sequence). This CDR3 contains 13 residues.

CDR3 protein: CASHGQGTIYF. The CDR3 DNA is TGTGCCAGTCACGGACAGGGGACCATATATTTT. This sequence joins TRBV6-1 and TRBJ1-3; 9 nucleotides match TRBD1. CDR1 and CDR2 from the germline V gene are MNHNS and SASEGT. With V trimmed by 9 bases and J by 10 bases, 4 bases remained unmatched. This CDR3 contains 11 residues.

This clonotype has more than one count but fewer than ten. The chain couples TRBV20-1 to TRBJ1-4; 8 bases fit TRBD1. The germline CDR1 and CDR2 sequences are DFQATT and SNEGSKA (reference sequence). This CDR3 region has 16 residues. The J segment lost 8 bases and the V segment lost 0 bases, leaving 11 bases of the junction unmatched. DNA of the CDR3: TGCAGTGCTAGAGATATCCCGGGACAGGCCAGGGAAAAACTGTTTTTT. Encoded protein: CSARDIPGQAREKLFF.

This clonotype is termed medium-sized. The chain recombines TRBV6-5 with TRBJ1-6; a weak D match, TRBD1 (5 bases). Trimming cost V 6 bases and J 7 bases, with 16 bases left between them. The CDR3 runs 15 residues. Germline-derived CDR1 and CDR2 are MNHEY and SVGAGI. For the CDR3, the DNA is TGTGCCAGCAGCCCGACGACTACAGGAAATTCACCCCTCCACTTT. Encoded protein: CASSPTTTGNSPLHF.

The CDR3 sequence is CASSLQGGNYGYTF. As DNA, the CDR3 is TGTGCCAGCAGTCTACAGGGAGGCAACTATGGCTACACCTTC. The chain uses TRBV27 and TRBJ1-2; tentative D call: TRBD1 (6 bases). The CDR3 loop spans 14 amino acids. Germline CDR1 and CDR2: MNHEY and SMNVEV (reference sequence). V dropped 5 bases and J dropped 2 bases, with 12 bases sitting between them.

The chain links TRBV5-4 to TRBJ2-2, with D perhaps matching TRBD2 (6 bases). CDR3 length: 15 residues. Per germline, CDR1 SGHNT and CDR2 YYREEE (reference sequence). Trimming removed 0 bases from V and 3 bases from J, with 9 bases in between. The CDR3 reads CASSLGGDDTGELFF. As DNA, the CDR3 is TGTGCCAGCAGCTTGGGGGGGGATGACACCGGGGAGCTGTTTTTT.

This sequence joins TRBV10-3 and TRBJ1-2; 9 nucleotides agree with TRBD1. The ends lost 6 bases at V and 1 base at J; junction bases unmatched: 9. This CDR3 is built from 16 residues. Germline CDR1 and CDR2: ENHRY and SYGVKD. CDR3: CAIRGTGRSNNYGYTF. CDR3 sequence (DNA): TGTGCCATCAGGGGGACAGGGAGGTCAAATAACTATGGCTACACCTTC.

CDR3 DNA sequence: TGTGCCACCAGCAGAGATCGTGACGGAGCTTTCTTT. Translated: CATSRDRDGAFF. The genes are TRBV15 and TRBJ1-1; the D is unclear. Trimming removed 0 bases at V and 10 bases at J, with 9 bases between. The CDR3 consists of 12 residues. Germline V gene sequence: CDR1 LNHNV, CDR2 YYDKDF (reference sequence).

V gene TRBV6-6 combines with J gene TRBJ1-2; D ambiguous. Trimming shortened V by 0 bases and J by 4 bases, and 15 bases separated the two germline ends. The CDR3 covers 16 residues. Germline lookup yields CDR1 MNHNY and CDR2 SVGAGI (reference sequence). CDR3 residues: CASSYSKSFRGYGYTF. CDR3 DNA: TGTGCCAGCAGTTACTCGAAATCCTTTCGGGGCTATGGCTACACCTTC.

V is TRBV24-1 and J is TRBJ2-5, with D possibly matching TRBD1 (5 bases). Germline V CDR1 and CDR2: KGHDR, SFDVKD. Trimming shortened V by 7 bases and J by 4 bases, and 12 bases separated the two germline ends. This CDR3 spans 13 amino acids. The CDR3 region is CATSQSGRETQYF. CDR3 sequence (DNA): TGTGCCACCAGCCAATCAGGGCGAGAGACCCAGTACTTC.

For this clonotype: The CDR3 does not end in the conserved phenylalanine or tryptophan, so this is likely a read error. The DNA is left out, because the CDR3 cannot be placed on it with certainty; the CDR3 is given as TCRdb lists it. The rearrangement joins TRBV30 to TRBJ2-1. From germline, CDR1 is GTSNPN and CDR2 SVGIG (reference sequence). The CDR3 is 8 amino acids in total, end residues counted. The CDR3 here is CAWSVLGA.

This clonotype was detected only a few times. The genes are TRBV12-3 or TRBV12-4 and TRBJ1-6; D may be TRBD1 (5 bases). Trimming shortened V by 6 bases and J by 7 bases, and 7 bases separated the two germline ends. The CDR3 is 12 amino acids. CDR3 in DNA: TGTGCCAGCAGAGGGGCCAATTCACCCCTCCACTTT. It translates to CASRGANSPLHF.

The chain uses TRBV7-2 and TRBJ2-6; D might be TRBD1 or TRBD2, each matching 6 bases. The CDR3 has 15 amino acids. Looked up from germline, CDR1 is SGHTA and CDR2 is FQGNSA. V lost 3 bases to trimming and J lost 2 bases, with 8 bases between them. DNA for the CDR3: TGTGCCAGCAGCTTCGGGGGCGCTGGGGCCAACGTCCTGACTTTC. It codes for CASSFGGAGANVLTF.

The chain has TRBV30 and TRBJ1-1; tentatively, D is TRBD1 (6 bases). Germline V gene sequence: CDR1 GTSNPN, CDR2 SVGIG (reference sequence). There are 12 residues in the CDR3. V was trimmed by 5 bases and J by 5 bases, leaving 12 bases between them. CDR3 in amino acids: CAWSGVGTEAFF. Here the CDR3 DNA reads TGTGCCTGGTCAGGGGTGGGAACTGAAGCTTTCTTT.

The V gene is TRBV5-4, the J gene TRBJ2-7; tentatively, D is TRBD2 (6 bases). Germline values: CDR1 SGHNT, CDR2 YYREEE (reference sequence). The CDR3 contains 14 residues. V was shortened by 4 bases and J by 3 bases, with 14 bases between the two germline ends. The CDR3 loop is CASSTPGGSYEQYF. The CDR3 bases are TGTGCCAGCAGCACCCCCGGAGGGAGCTACGAGCAGTACTTC.

There are a few counts of this clonotype. The V call is TRBV6-1, the J call TRBJ1-2; TRBD1 matches 10 bases. CDR3 length: 17 amino acids. The germline V gene has CDR1 MNHNS and CDR2 SASEGT. The V gene end was trimmed by 0 bases and the J gene end by 7 bases; junction bases not matched to a gene: 11. This chain's CDR3 is CASSEAVLRDRGRGYTF. As DNA, the CDR3 is TGTGCCAGCAGTGAAGCGGTCCTTCGGGACAGGGGTCGTGGCTACACCTTC.

To note about this clonotype: A much bigger clone sits one base away, suggesting this may be a read error. This chain uses TRBV15 with TRBJ2-5; 7 bases fit TRBD1. V trimming: 10 bases; J trimming: 1 base; junction bases outside the gene matches: 6. The CDR3 is made up of 13 amino acids. Germline values: CDR1 LNHNV, CDR2 YYDKDF (reference sequence). CDR3 in amino acids: CANSRDSQETQYF. CDR3 DNA sequence: TGTGCCAACAGTCGGGACAGCCAAGAGACCCAGTACTTC.

In this sample, this clonotype is large. J is TRBJ1-1 and V is TRBV12-3 or TRBV12-4; 7 nucleotides line up with TRBD1. Trimming cost V 6 bases and J 7 bases; bases outside gene matches: 8. CDR3 size: 13 residues. The CDR3 DNA reads TGTGCCAGCAGCCCCACAGGGGTGGTTGAAGCTTTCTTT. Translation: CASSPTGVVEAFF.

Sample share makes this clonotype large. The rearrangement joins TRBV29-1 to TRBJ2-1; 10 bases are shared with TRBD2. CDR3 length: 11 amino acids. Per the germline V gene, CDR1 is SQVTM and CDR2 is ANQGSEA. Unmatched junction bases numbered 8, after V lost 7 bases and J lost 14 bases. The DNA for the CDR3 is TGCAGCGGGATTTGGGGGACTAGCGAGTTCTTC. Protein sequence: CSGIWGTSEFF.

Note on this clonotype: One base away lies a much larger clone, so this may be a sequencing read error. V and J are TRBV6-5 and TRBJ1-2; no firm D call. The V and J ends lost 8 bases and 4 bases respectively, with 8 bases between them. The CDR3 spans 11 residues. CDR1 MNHEY and CDR2 SVGAGI come from the germline V gene. CDR3 loop: CASSRAYGYTF. The CDR3 DNA follows: TGTGCCAGCTCACGGGCCTATGGCTACACCTTC.

In its sample, this clonotype was seen a few times. The J gene is TRBJ2-5, the V gene TRBV18; D gene ambiguous. Trimming pared 6 bases from V and 5 bases from J, leaving 13 bases between. This CDR3 comprises 13 residues. Germline assignment: CDR1 KGHSH and CDR2 LQKENI. The CDR3 spells CASSPTSGETQYF. CDR3 DNA: TGTGCCAGCTCGCCCACAAGTGGGGAGACCCAGTACTTC.

This clonotype was seen a few times. The chain carries TRBV6-5 and TRBJ1-1; 7 nucleotides match TRBD1. V lost 5 bases, J lost 3 bases, and 6 bases stayed unmatched. This CDR3 comprises 14 residues. CDR1 and CDR2 from the germline V gene are MNHEY and SVGAGI. In DNA, the CDR3 is TGTGCCAGCAGTCAAATACAGGGGTACACTGAAGCTTTCTTT. As protein: CASSQIQGYTEAFF.

This chain uses TRBV11-2 with TRBJ2-1; D is unresolved. The CDR3 totals 13 residues. Trimming left V 5 bases short and J 6 bases short, with 11 bases between. Germline-derived CDR1 and CDR2 are SGHAT and FQNNGV. CDR3 nucleotide sequence: TGTGCCAGCAGCAGTCTCCATTCCAATGAGCAGTTCTTC. It translates to CASSSLHSNEQFF.